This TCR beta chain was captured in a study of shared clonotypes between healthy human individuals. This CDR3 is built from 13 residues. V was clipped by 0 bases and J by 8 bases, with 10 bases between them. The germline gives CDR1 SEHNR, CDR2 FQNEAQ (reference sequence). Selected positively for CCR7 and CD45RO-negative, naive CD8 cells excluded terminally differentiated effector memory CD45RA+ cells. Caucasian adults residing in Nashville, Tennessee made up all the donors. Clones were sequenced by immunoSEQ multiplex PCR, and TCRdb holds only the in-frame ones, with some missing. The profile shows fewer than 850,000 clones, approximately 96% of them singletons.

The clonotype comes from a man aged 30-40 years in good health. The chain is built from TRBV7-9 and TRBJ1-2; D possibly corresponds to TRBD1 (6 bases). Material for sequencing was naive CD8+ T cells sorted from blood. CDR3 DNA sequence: TGTGCCAGCAGCTTAGCCGGGGGGCAGGGCTACACCTTC. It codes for CASSLAGGQGYTF.